The 16 T cell receptor beta chains below come from one sample, sequenced in a study of T cell responses to AZD1222 COVID-19 vaccine. Repertoires were generated with immunoSEQ multiplex PCR, while TCRdb's copy carries only in-frame clones and drops some. In the table there are 150,000 or so clones, 93% of which are singletons. The material was peripheral blood, obtained on day 0 of AZD1222 vaccination. The source of these receptors is an adult in good health.

This clone was detected once. V usage is TRBV5-4 and J usage is TRBJ2-1, with 12 bases lining up with TRBD2. Germline V gives CDR1 SGHNT, CDR2 YYREEE (reference sequence). The CDR3 has 17 residues. The V and J ends lost 1 base and 0 bases, in that order; junction bases with no gene match: 2. The DNA for the CDR3 is TGTGCCAGCAGCTTGTCTAGCGGGAGGGCCTCCTACAATGAGCAGTTCTTC. Translation: CASSLSSGRASYNEQFF.

V gene TRBV6-6 combines with J gene TRBJ1-2; no clear D. V dropped 6 bases and J dropped 2 bases, with 10 bases sitting between them. Germline V gene data show CDR1 as MNHNY and CDR2 as SVGAGI (reference sequence). This CDR3 contains 13 residues. The CDR3 nucleotides are TGTGCCAGCAGGCCTGGACCGAACTATGGCTACACCTTC. This sequence encodes CASRPGPNYGYTF.

This chain connects TRBV4-2 to TRBJ2-2, with 10 bases that match TRBD2. Germline trimming cut 0 bases from V and 6 bases from J; bases unmatched to any gene: 4. The CDR3 is 16 amino acids. Germline values: CDR1 LGHNA, CDR2 YNFKEQ. CDR3 in DNA: TGTGCCAGCAGCCAAGAAATGCTAGCGGGAGCCGGGGAGCTGTTTTTT. This translates into CASSQEMLAGAGELFF.

The chain joins TRBV28 to TRBJ2-7; 10 nucleotides match TRBD1. Trimming cost V 2 bases and J 0 bases; bases outside gene matches: 7. The germline gives CDR1 MDHEN, CDR2 SYDVKM. CDR3 length equals 17 residues. CDR3 amino acids: CASSLTLGQGSSYEQYF. Here the CDR3 DNA reads TGTGCCAGCAGTTTAACTCTGGGACAGGGGAGCTCCTACGAGCAGTACTTC.

This chain connects TRBV25-1 to TRBJ1-4; TRBD1 is a possible D gene (6 bases). The V and J ends lost 4 bases and 0 bases respectively, with 15 bases between them. This CDR3 is 17 amino acids long. Germline-derived CDR1 and CDR2 are MGHDK and SYGVNS. CDR3 protein: CASSVYRARSTNEKLFF. The CDR3 DNA follows: TGTGCCAGCAGTGTGTACAGGGCGCGTTCAACTAATGAAAAACTGTTTTTT.

The rearrangement joins TRBV9 to TRBJ2-7, with unresolved D. Germline lookup yields CDR1 SGDLS and CDR2 YYNGEE. CDR3 size: 14 residues. Trimming took off 0 bases at V and 1 base at J, with 8 bases between the two ends. CDR3 in DNA: TGTGCCAGCAGCGTAGCCCCGGATTCCTACGAGCAGTACTTC. Translation gives CASSVAPDSYEQYF. The full variable domain, its missing parts supplied by reference TRBV9 and TRBJ2-7, is DSGVTQTPKHLITATGQRVTLRCSPRSGDLSVYWYQQSLDQGLQFLIQYYNGEERAKGNILERFSAQQFPDLHSELNLSSLELGDSALYFCASSVAPDSYEQYFGPGTRLTVT.

The chain has TRBV2 and TRBJ2-5, with 12 bases identical to TRBD2. This CDR3 has 14 amino acids. The V segment lost 11 bases and the J segment 3 bases; nucleotides outside the gene matches: 7. Germline-derived CDR1 and CDR2 are SNHLY and FYNNEI. The chain's CDR3 is CAGKTSGGKETQYF. In DNA, the CDR3 is TGTGCCGGAAAGACTAGCGGGGGAAAAGAGACCCAGTACTTC.

The chain recombines TRBV5-1 with TRBJ2-1; the match to TRBD2 covers 12 bases. The CDR3 consists of 16 residues. Trimming at V came to 4 bases and at J to 6 bases, leaving 8 bases not matched to a gene. Germline CDR1 and CDR2: SGHRS and YFSETQ. In nucleotides, the CDR3 is TGCGCCAGCAGCGCCCAGACTAGCGGGAGAGGCAATGAGCAGTTCTTC. It is translated as CASSAQTSGRGNEQFF.

This clone has just a few counts. The V gene is TRBV10-3, the J gene TRBJ2-1; TRBD2 matches 10 bases. Trimming removed 3 bases from V and 9 bases from J; junction bases left unmatched: 5. Germline V gives CDR1 ENHRY, CDR2 SYGVKD. CDR3 size: 14 residues. The CDR3, as DNA: TGTGCCATCAGTGACGGGGTAGCGGGAGGTGAGCAGTTCTTC. Amino acid sequence: CAISDGVAGGEQFF.

The CDR3 DNA is TGTGCCTGCCCCCGGGACTCACCAGGAGATGAGCAGTTCTTC. Amino acid sequence: CACPRDSPGDEQFF. V is TRBV30 and J is TRBJ2-1; D may be TRBD2 (6 bases). The CDR3 contains 14 residues. V was clipped by 6 bases and J by 8 bases, with 20 bases between them. Looked up from germline, CDR1 is GTSNPN and CDR2 is SVGIG (reference sequence).

The chain employs TRBV7-2 and TRBJ2-3; 8 bases map to TRBD1. The CDR3 extends over 14 amino acids. The junction had 3 bases not matched to a gene; V was cut back by 5 bases and J by 2 bases. The germline V gene has CDR1 SGHTA and CDR2 FQGNSA. CDR3 in DNA: TGTGCCAGCAGCCCGACAGGGGACACAGATACGCAGTATTTT. Translated, it gives CASSPTGDTDTQYF.

The chain has TRBV5-5 and TRBJ2-2; TRBD1 is a possible D gene (6 bases). This CDR3 has 15 amino acids. V was cut by 0 bases and J by 7 bases, with 13 bases left in between. CDR1 is SGHKS, CDR2 YYEKEE, per germline (reference sequence). CDR3 protein: CASSLVGAENGELFF. In nucleotides, the CDR3 is TGTGCCAGCAGCTTGGTGGGGGCGGAGAACGGGGAGCTGTTTTTT.

V usage is TRBV5-4 and J usage is TRBJ1-1; a weak D match, TRBD1 (6 bases). From germline, CDR1 is SGHNT and CDR2 YYREEE (reference sequence). Trimming shortened V by 0 bases and J by 0 bases, and 9 bases separated the two germline ends. This CDR3 spans 15 amino acids. The CDR3, as DNA: TGTGCCAGCAGCTTGGGGACAGCTATGAACACTGAAGCTTTCTTT. Amino acids: CASSLGTAMNTEAFF.

The rearrangement links TRBV6-1 to TRBJ1-1, with TRBD1 identical over 8 bases. CDR1 and CDR2 (germline): MNHNS, SASEGT. V was clipped by 4 bases and J by 4 bases; unmatched bases: 11. The CDR3 consists of 16 residues. CDR3 in DNA: TGTGCCAGCAGTGCCGGGACAGGTGGATCGTTCACTGAAGCTTTCTTT. Its translation is CASSAGTGGSFTEAFF.

This clone was observed a single time. V is TRBV9 and J is TRBJ2-1, with 9 bases aligning to TRBD2. CDR3 size: 13 residues. The J segment lost 6 bases and the V segment lost 4 bases, leaving 2 bases of the junction unmatched. Germline CDR1 SGDLS, CDR2 YYNGEE. In nucleotides, the CDR3 is TGTGCCAGCAGCAGTAGCGGGAGCAATGAGCAGTTCTTC. Its protein product is CASSSSGSNEQFF.

This chain links TRBV19 with TRBJ1-2; no reliable D call. Trimming removed 1 base from V and 4 bases from J, with 10 bases in between. There are 14 residues in the CDR3. Germline V gene data show CDR1 as LNHDA and CDR2 as SQIVND (reference sequence). CDR3 amino acids: CASSIGGEPYGYTF. The CDR3, as DNA: TGTGCCAGTAGTATAGGAGGAGAGCCCTATGGCTACACCTTC.